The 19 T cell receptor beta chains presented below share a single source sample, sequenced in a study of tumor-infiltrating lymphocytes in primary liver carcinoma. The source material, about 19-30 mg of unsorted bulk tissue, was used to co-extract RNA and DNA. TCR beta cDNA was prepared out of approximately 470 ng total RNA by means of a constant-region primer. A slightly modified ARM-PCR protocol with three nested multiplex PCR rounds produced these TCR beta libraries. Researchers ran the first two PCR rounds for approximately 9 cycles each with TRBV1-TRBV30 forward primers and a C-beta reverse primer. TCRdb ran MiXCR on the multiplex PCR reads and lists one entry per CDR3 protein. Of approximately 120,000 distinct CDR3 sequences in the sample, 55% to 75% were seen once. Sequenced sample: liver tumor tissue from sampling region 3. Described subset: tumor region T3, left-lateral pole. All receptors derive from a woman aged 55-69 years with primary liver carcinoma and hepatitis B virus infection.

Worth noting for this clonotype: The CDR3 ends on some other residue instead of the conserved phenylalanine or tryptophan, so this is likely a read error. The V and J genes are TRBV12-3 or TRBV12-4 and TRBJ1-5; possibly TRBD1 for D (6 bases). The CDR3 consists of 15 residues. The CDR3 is CASRGPGGFNHPQHL. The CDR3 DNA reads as TGCGCCAGCAGAGGGCCCGGGGGCTTCAATCACCCCCAGCATCTT.

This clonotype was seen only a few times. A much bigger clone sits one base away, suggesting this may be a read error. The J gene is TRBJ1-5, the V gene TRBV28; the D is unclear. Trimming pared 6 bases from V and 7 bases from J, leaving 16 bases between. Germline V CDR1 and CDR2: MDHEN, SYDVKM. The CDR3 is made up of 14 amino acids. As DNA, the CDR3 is TGTGCCAGCAGACCTCAGAGGGAAGTACAGCCCCAGCATTTT. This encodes CASRPQREVQPQHF.

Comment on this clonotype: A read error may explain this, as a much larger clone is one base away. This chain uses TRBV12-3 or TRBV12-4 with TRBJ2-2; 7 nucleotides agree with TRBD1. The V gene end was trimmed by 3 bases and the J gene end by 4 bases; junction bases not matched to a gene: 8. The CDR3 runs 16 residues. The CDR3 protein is CASSLGQFASTGELFF. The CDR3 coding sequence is TGTGCCAGCAGTTTGGGACAGTTCGCGAGCACCGGGGAGCTGTTTTTT.

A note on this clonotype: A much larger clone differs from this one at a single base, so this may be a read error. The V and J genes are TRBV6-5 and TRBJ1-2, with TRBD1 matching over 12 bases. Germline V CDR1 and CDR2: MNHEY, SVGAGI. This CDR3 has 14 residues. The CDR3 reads CVSRRGQGAYGYTF. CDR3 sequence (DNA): TGTGTCAGCAGGCGGGGACAGGGGGCATATGGCTACACCTTC.

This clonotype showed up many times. The CDR3 region is CASKQSNTEAFF. CDR3 sequence (DNA): TGTGCCAGCAAACAATCTAACACTGAAGCTTTCTTT. V is TRBV12-3 or TRBV12-4 and J is TRBJ1-1; D is undetermined. This CDR3 is built from 12 residues. The V gene lost 7 bases and the J gene lost 2 bases, with 8 bases spanning the gap.

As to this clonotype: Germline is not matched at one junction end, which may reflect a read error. The CDR3 loop reads CASSPPSGASTGELFF. Here the CDR3 DNA reads TGTGCCAGCTCACCACCTAGCGGGGCGAGCACCGGGGAGCTTTTTTTT. The chain is built from TRBV18 and TRBJ2-2; 8 nucleotides agree with TRBD2. This CDR3 region has 16 residues. Germline V gives CDR1 KGHSH, CDR2 LQKENI.

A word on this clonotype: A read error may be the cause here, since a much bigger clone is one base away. For the CDR3, the DNA is TGCGCCAGCACCGAAACTCCGGGCTCCTACAATAAGCAGTTCTTC. Protein sequence: CASTETPGSYNKQFF. The chain is built from TRBV10-2 and TRBJ2-1; no definite D call. The germline CDR1 and CDR2 sequences are WSHSY and SAAADI. The CDR3 has 15 residues.

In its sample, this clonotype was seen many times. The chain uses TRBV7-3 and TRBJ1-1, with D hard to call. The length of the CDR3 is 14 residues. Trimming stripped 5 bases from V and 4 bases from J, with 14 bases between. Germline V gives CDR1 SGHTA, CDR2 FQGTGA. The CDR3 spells CASSLYGRATEAFF. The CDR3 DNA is TGTGCCAGCAGCCTTTATGGGCGAGCCACTGAAGCTTTCTTT.

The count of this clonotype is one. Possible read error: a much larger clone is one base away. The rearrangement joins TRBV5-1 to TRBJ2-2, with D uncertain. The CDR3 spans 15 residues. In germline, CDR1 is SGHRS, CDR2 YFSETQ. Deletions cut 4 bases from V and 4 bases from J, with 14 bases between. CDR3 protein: CASSPRTDSTGELFF. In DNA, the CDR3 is TGCGCCAGCAGCCCCCGGACCGATAGCACCGGGGAGCTGTTTTTT.

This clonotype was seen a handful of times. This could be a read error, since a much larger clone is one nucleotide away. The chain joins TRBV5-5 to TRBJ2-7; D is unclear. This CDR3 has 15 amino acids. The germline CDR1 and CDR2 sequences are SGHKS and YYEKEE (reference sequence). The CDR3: CASSLFPGLQYGQYF. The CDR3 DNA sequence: TGTGCCAGCAGCTTGTTTCCCGGTCTCCAATACGGGCAGTACTTC.

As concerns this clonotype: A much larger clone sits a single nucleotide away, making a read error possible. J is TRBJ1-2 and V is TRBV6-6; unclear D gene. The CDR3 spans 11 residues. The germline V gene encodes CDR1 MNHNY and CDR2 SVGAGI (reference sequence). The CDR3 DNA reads TGTGCCAGCAACAGCAACTGTGGCTACACCTTC. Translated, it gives CASNSNCGYTF.

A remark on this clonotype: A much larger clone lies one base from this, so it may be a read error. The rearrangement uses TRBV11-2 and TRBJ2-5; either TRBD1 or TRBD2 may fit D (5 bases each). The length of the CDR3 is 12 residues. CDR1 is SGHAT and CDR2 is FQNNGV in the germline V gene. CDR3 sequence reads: CVSGHLTGTQYF. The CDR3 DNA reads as TGTGTCAGCGGCCACCTCACAGGGACCCAGTACTTC.

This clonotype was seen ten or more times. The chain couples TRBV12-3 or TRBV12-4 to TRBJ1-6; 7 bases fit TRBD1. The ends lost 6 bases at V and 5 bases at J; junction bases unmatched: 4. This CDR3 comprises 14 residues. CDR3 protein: CASRLGTDNSPLHF. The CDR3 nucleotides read TGTGCCAGCAGGCTCGGGACAGATAATTCACCCCTCCACTTT.

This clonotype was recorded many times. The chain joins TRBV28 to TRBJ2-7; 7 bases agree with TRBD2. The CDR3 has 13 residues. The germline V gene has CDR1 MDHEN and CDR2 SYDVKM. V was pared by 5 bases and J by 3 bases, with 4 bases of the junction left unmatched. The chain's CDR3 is CASSRSGGYEQYF. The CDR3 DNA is TGTGCCAGCAGTCGCTCGGGAGGCTACGAGCAGTACTTC.

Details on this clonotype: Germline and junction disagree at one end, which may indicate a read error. Here the CDR3 DNA reads TGTACCAGCAGTCAAGTGGGCTCGGCTAGCACAGATACGCAGTATTTT. Protein: CTSSQVGSASTDTQYF. V usage is TRBV4-2 and J usage is TRBJ2-3; D not certain. This CDR3 region has 16 residues. Germline assignment: CDR1 LGHNA and CDR2 YNFKEQ.

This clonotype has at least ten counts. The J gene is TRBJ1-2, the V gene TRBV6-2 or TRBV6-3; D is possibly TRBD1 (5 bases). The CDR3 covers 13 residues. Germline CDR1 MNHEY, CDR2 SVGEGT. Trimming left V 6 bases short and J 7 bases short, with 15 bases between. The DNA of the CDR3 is TGTGCCAGCAGCCCGGGTCTTCAGGGTGGCTACACCTTC. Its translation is CASSPGLQGGYTF.

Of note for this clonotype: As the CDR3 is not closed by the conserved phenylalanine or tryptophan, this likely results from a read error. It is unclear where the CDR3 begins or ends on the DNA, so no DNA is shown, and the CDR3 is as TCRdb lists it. CDR3: CASSFGLGRTDTHYL. This rearrangement joins TRBV11-2 to TRBJ2-3; the table's D call, TRBD2, was not checked against the DNA. From its first to its last residue, the CDR3 has 15 amino acids. CDR1 is SGHAT and CDR2 is FQNNGV in the germline V gene.

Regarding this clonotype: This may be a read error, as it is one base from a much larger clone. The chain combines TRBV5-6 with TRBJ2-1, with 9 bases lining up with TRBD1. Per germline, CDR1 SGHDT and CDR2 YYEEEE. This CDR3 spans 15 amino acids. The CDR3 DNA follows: TGTGCCAGCAGCTTGGTGGGACAGGGATACAATGAGCGGTTCTTC. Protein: CASSLVGQGYNERFF.

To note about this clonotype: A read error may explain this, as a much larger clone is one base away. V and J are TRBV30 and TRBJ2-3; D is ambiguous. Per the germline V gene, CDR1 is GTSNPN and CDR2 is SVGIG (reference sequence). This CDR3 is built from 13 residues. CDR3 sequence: CAWILPHTYTQYF. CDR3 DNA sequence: TGTGCCTGGATCCTCCCTCACACATATACGCAGTATTTT.